This TCR beta chain was profiled in a study of T-cell reconstitution after alpha-beta-depleted transplantation in children. The table lists this clonotype with many counts. What it binds is unknown. Whole-study results and caveats: From newly produced T cells came most of the T-cell counts and diversity one year after transplant. At around two months after transplant, the alpha-beta T cells were reportedly derived from several hundred expanded clones that came from non-depleted graft cells.

Preparation of the TCRbeta library was carried out with unique molecular identifiers. TCRdb called the PCR reads again in MiXCR, with one record for every CDR3 protein. Of hundreds of thousands of distinct CDR3 sequences in the sample, around 10% are singletons; the top ten hold 7% to 9.5%. Per the germline V gene, CDR1 is LGHDT and CDR2 is YNNKEL (reference sequence). The CDR3 runs to 14 residues. Trimming took off 2 bases at V and 2 bases at J, with 10 bases between the two ends. The specimen comprised PBMCs, sampled before TCRalphabeta/CD19-depleted stem cell transplant. The clonotype originates from a boy younger than two with acute myeloid leukemia, due to receive a stem cell transplant. The V call is TRBV3-1, the J call TRBJ2-7; D may be TRBD2 (6 bases). For the CDR3, the DNA is TGTGCCAGCAGCCAAAGACTAGTGCCCTACGAGCAGTACTTC. It codes for CASSQRLVPYEQYF.